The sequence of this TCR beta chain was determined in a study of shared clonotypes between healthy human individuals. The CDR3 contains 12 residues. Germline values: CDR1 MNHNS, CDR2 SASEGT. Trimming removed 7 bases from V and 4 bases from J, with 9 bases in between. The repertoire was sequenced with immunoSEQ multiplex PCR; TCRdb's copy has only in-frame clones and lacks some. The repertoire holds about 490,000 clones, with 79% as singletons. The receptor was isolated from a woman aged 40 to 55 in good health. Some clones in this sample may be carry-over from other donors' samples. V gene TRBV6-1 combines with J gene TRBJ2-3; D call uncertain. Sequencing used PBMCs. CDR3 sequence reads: CASTTEADTQYF. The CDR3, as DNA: TGTGCCAGCACAACAGAGGCAGATACGCAGTATTTT.